These 6 T cell receptor beta chains were sequenced from one sample in a study of blood T cell repertoires in COVID-19. Sequenced by immunoSEQ multiplex PCR; TCRdb stores in-frame clones only, minus some. The repertoire holds fewer than 700,000 clones, roughly 91% seen once, with roughly 7.4% in the top ten. Sequencing input: peripheral blood. The receptor source for this set is a woman aged 45-60 years with COVID-19, enrolled during active disease.

V gene TRBV30 combines with J gene TRBJ1-3, with 7 bases identical to TRBD1. The junction had 1 base not matched to a gene; V was cut back by 0 bases and J by 2 bases. This CDR3 is 14 amino acids long. Per the germline V gene, CDR1 is GTSNPN and CDR2 is SVGIG (reference sequence). The CDR3 protein is CAWSVRGPGNTIYF. In nucleotides, the CDR3 is TGTGCCTGGAGTGTGAGGGGGCCTGGAAACACCATATATTTT.

The rearrangement links TRBV6-5 to TRBJ2-2; TRBD2 matches at 7 bases. This CDR3 is 14 amino acids long. Germline assignment: CDR1 MNHEY and CDR2 SVGAGI. Trimming removed 5 bases from V and 4 bases from J; junction bases left unmatched: 4. The CDR3 here is CASSPGLLTGELFF. The CDR3 bases are TGTGCCAGCAGTCCGGGACTACTCACCGGGGAGCTGTTTTTT.

CDR3: CASSLAAPNVRQYNEQFF. The CDR3 DNA reads as TGTGCCAGCTCACTCGCGGCCCCTAATGTGAGACAGTACAATGAGCAGTTCTTC. The rearrangement links TRBV18 to TRBJ2-1, with D possibly being TRBD1 (5 bases). V lost 4 bases, J lost 4 bases, and 23 bases lay in between. Germline loops: CDR1 KGHSH, CDR2 LQKENI. The CDR3 has 18 residues.

The chain joins TRBV2 to TRBJ2-5, with D possibly matching TRBD2 (6 bases). Trimming took off 3 bases at V and 6 bases at J, with 20 bases between the two ends. This CDR3 is built from 16 residues. The V gene's germline CDR1 is SNHLY and CDR2 FYNNEI. This CDR3 is CASSDARLGRAQTQYF. Written as DNA, the CDR3 is TGTGCCAGCAGTGATGCTCGACTAGGGCGCGCGCAGACCCAGTACTTC.

This clone was recorded only once. The chain uses TRBV30 and TRBJ1-5, with 7 bases that match TRBD1. Germline lookup yields CDR1 GTSNPN and CDR2 SVGIG (reference sequence). J lost 1 base, V lost 4 bases, and 10 bases had no gene match. This CDR3 spans 16 amino acids. Here the CDR3 DNA reads TGTGCCTGGAAGGGACAGACTGATTTGAGCAATCAGCCCCAGCATTTT. It codes for CAWKGQTDLSNQPQHF.

The chain carries TRBV18 and TRBJ2-1; TRBD1 matches 9 bases. V dropped 3 bases and J dropped 5; count of bases not matched to a gene: 5. The CDR3 length is 15 residues. Germline assignment: CDR1 KGHSH and CDR2 LQKENI. CDR3 loop: CASSPGTGMNNEQFF. The CDR3 nucleotides are TGTGCCAGCTCACCCGGGACAGGGATGAACAATGAGCAGTTCTTC.